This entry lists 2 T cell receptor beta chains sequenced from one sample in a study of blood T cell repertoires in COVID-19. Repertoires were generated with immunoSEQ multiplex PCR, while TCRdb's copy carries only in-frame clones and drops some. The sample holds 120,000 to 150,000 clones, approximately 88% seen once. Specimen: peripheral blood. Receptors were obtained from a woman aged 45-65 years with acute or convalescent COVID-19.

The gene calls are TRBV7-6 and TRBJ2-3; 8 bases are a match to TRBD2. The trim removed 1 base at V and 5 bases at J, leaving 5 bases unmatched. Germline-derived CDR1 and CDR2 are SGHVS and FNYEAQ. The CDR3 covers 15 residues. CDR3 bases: TGTGCCAGCAGCTTAGTCGGGGGGGCGGGAGATACGCAGTATTTT. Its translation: CASSLVGGAGDTQYF.

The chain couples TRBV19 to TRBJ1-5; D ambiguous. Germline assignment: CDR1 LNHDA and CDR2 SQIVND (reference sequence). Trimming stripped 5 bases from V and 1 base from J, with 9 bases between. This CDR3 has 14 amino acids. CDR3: CASSLVKSNQPQHF. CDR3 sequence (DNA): TGTGCCAGTAGTCTCGTAAAAAGCAATCAGCCCCAGCATTTT.